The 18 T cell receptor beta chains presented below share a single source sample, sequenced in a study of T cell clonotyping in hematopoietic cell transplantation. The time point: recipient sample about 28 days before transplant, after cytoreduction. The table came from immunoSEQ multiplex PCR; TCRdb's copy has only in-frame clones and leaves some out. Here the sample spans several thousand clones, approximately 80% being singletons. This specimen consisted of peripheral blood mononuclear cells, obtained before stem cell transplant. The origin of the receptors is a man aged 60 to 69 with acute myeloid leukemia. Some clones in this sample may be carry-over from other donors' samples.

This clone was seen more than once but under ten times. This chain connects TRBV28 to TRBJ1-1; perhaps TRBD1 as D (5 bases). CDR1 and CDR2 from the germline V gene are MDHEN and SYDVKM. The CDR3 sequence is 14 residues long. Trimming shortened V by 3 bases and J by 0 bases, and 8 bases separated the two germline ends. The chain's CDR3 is CASSFGHVNTEAFF. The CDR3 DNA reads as TGTGCCAGCAGTTTCGGACACGTGAACACTGAAGCTTTCTTT.

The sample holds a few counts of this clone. The CDR3 DNA sequence: TGCGCCAGCGACAGGGGGCTCGACGAGACCCAGTACTTC. The encoded protein is CASDRGLDETQYF. The V gene is TRBV5-1, the J gene TRBJ2-5; 10 nucleotides align to TRBD1. Germline CDR1 is SGHRS and CDR2 is YFSETQ. J gave up 5 bases and V 7 bases, and 5 bases lay outside the gene matches. The CDR3 runs 13 residues.

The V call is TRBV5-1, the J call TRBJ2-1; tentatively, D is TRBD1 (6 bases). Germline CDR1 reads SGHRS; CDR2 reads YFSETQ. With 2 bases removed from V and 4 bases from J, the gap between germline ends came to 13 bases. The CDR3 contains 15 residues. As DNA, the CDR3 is TGCGCCAGCAGCTTCAGACAGGCCCAATACAATGAGCAGTTCTTC. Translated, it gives CASSFRQAQYNEQFF.

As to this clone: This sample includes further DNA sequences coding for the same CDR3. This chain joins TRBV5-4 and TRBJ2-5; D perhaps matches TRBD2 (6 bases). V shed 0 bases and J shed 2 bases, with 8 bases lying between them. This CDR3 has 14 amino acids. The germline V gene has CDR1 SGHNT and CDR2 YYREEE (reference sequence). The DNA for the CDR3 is TGTGCCAGCAGCTTGGGGGGGGTTCAAGAGACCCAGTACTTC. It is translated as CASSLGGVQETQYF.

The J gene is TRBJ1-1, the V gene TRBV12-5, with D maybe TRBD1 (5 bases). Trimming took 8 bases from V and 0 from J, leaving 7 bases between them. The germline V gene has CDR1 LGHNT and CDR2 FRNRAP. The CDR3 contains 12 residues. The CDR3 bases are TGTGCTAGTAGGGGTATGAACACTGAAGCTTTCTTT. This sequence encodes CASRGMNTEAFF. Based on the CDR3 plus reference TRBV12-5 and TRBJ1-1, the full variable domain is DARVTQTPRHKVTEMGQEVTMRCQPILGHNTVFWYRQTMMQGLELLAYFRNRAPLDDSGMPKDRFSAEMPDATLATLKIQPSEPRDSAVYFCASRGMNTEAFFGQGTRLTVV.

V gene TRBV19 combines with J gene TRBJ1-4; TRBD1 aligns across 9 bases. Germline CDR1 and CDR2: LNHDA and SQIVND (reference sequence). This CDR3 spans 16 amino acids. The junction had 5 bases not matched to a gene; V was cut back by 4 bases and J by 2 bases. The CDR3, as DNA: TGTGCCAGTAGTACCAGACAGGGGGGGACTAATGAAAAACTGTTTTTT. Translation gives CASSTRQGGTNEKLFF.

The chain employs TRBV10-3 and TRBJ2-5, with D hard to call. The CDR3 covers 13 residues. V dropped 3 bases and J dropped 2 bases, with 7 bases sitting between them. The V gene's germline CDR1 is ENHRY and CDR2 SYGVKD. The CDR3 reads CAISDLRQETQYF. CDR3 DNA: TGTGCCATCAGTGATCTCCGTCAAGAGACCCAGTACTTC.

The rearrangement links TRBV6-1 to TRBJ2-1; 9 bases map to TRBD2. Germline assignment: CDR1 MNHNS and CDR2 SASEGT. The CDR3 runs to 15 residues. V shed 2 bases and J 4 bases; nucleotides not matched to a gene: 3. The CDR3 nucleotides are TGTGCCAGCAGTGAATTAAGCGGGGGGTACAATGAGCAGTTCTTC. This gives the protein CASSELSGGYNEQFF.

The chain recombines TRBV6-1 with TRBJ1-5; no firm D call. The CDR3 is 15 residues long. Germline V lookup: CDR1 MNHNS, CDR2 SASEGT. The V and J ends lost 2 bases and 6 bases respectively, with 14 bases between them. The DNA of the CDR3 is TGTGCCAGCAGTGAATCGGTAGTGGGTGCTCAGCCCCAGCATTTT. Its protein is CASSESVVGAQPQHF.

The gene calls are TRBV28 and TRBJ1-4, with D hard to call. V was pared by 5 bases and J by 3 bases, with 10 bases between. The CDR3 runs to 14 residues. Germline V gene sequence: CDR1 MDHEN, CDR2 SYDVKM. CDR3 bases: TGTGCCAGCAGTCCGGTCGGGTCTAATGAAAAACTGTTTTTT. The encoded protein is CASSPVGSNEKLFF.

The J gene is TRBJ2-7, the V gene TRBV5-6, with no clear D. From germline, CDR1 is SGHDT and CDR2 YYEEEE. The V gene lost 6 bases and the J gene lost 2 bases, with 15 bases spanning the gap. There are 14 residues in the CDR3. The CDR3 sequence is CASTLNFEPYEQYF. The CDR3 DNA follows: TGTGCCAGCACCCTAAACTTTGAACCCTACGAGCAGTACTTC.

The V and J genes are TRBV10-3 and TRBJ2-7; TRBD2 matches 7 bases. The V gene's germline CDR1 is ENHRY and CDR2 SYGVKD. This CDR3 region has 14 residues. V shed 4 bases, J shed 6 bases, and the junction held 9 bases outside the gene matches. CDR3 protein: CAISASREGIEQYF. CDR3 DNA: TGTGCCATCAGTGCCAGCAGGGAGGGCATCGAGCAGTACTTC.

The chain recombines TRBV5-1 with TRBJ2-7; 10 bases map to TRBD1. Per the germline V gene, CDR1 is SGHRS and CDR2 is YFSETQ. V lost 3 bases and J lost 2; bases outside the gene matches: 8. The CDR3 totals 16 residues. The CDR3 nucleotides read TGCGCCAGCAGCTCCCAGGGGGGACAGGGGACCTACGAGCAGTACTTC. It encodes CASSSQGGQGTYEQYF.

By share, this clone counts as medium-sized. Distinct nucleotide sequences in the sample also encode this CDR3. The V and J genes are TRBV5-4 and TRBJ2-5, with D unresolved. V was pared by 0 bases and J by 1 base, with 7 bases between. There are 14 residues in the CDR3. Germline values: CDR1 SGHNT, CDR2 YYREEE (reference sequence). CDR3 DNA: TGTGCCAGCAGCTTGGCCGGAGCCCAAGAGACCCAGTACTTC. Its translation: CASSLAGAQETQYF.

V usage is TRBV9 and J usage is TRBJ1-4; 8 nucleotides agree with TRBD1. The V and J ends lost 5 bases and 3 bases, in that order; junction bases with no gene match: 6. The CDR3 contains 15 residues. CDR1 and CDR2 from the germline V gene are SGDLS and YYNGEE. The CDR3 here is CASSRQGAANEKLFF. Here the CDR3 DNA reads TGTGCCAGCAGTCGCCAGGGGGCTGCTAATGAAAAACTGTTTTTT.

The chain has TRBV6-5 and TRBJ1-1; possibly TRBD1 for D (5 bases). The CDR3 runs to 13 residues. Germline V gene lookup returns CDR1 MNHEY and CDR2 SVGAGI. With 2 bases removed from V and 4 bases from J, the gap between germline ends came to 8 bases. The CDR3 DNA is TGTGCCAGCAGTTACGGGACGGGCACTGAAGCTTTCTTT. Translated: CASSYGTGTEAFF.

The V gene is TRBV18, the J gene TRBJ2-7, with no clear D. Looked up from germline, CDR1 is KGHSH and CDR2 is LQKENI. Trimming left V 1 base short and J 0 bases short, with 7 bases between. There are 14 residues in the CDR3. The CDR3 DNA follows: TGTGCCAGCTCACCACGTCAGGACTCCTACGAGCAGTACTTC. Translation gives CASSPRQDSYEQYF.

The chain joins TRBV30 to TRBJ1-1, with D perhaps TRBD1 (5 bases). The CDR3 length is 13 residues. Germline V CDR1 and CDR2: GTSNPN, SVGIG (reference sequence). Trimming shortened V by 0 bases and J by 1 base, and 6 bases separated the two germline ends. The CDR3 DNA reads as TGTGCCTGGAGTGTTCAGGGGAACACTGAAGCTTTCTTT. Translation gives CAWSVQGNTEAFF.